The 19 T cell receptor beta chains presented below share a single source sample, sequenced in a study of memory CD4+ T cells and cytomegalovirus serostatus. Single viable CD3+CD4+CD8-CD45RO+ cells were sorted as the memory CD4+ T cells. Sequencing used immunoSEQ multiplex PCR; TCRdb keeps in-frame clones, though not all of them. The data show approximately 50,000 clones, over 65% seen once. The specimen was memory CD4+ T cells from blood. These receptors all come from an adult in good health and CMV-seropositive.

The J gene is TRBJ2-5, the V gene TRBV4-3; TRBD2 agrees at 8 bases. Germline loops: CDR1 LGHNA, CDR2 YSLEER. This CDR3 has 16 residues. V dropped 1 base and J dropped 4; count of bases not matched to a gene: 8. CDR3 sequence reads: CASSQGSGGLAETQYF. The DNA of the CDR3 is TGCGCCAGCAGCCAAGGCTCGGGAGGGCTGGCAGAGACCCAGTACTTC.

This clone has only one observation. The chain combines TRBV29-1 with TRBJ2-1; D is ambiguous. The CDR3 contains 14 residues. Trimming left V 4 bases short and J 10 bases short, with 20 bases between. CDR1 is SQVTM and CDR2 is ANQGSEA in the germline V gene. CDR3 in DNA: TGCAGCGTTGGGCTGCCGCCCCGAAATGTAGAGCAGTTCTTC. Translating gives CSVGLPPRNVEQFF.

This clone was seen only once. The chain combines TRBV6-1 with TRBJ2-3; tentatively, D is TRBD1 (5 bases). V gave up 10 bases and J gave up 0 bases, with 11 bases separating them. Germline V gives CDR1 MNHNS, CDR2 SASEGT. The CDR3 covers 13 residues. The CDR3 nucleotides read TGTGCCATGCAGGGTTGGAGCACAGATACGCAGTATTTT. This translates into CAMQGWSTDTQYF.

The genes are TRBV19 and TRBJ1-4; TRBD1 matches at 8 bases. The CDR3 is made up of 17 amino acids. Germline assignment: CDR1 LNHDA and CDR2 SQIVND (reference sequence). Trimming removed 5 bases from V and 6 bases from J; junction bases left unmatched: 14. The CDR3 DNA follows: TGTGCCAGTAGTCTAACGGGACAGGCTGACTCTTATGAAAAACTGTTTTTT. Amino acids: CASSLTGQADSYEKLFF.

This clone showed up just once. V usage is TRBV18 and J usage is TRBJ2-7; 7 bases fit TRBD1. There are 16 residues in the CDR3. The germline V gene has CDR1 KGHSH and CDR2 LQKENI. J lost 3 bases, V lost 5 bases, and 13 bases had no gene match. CDR3: CASSTLPGGLSYEQYF. The CDR3 DNA is TGTGCCAGCTCAACCCTACCAGGGGGTCTGAGCTACGAGCAGTACTTC.

This chain uses TRBV6-6 with TRBJ1-2; TRBD1 aligns across 9 bases. This CDR3 region has 15 residues. Trimming at V came to 2 bases and at J to 3 bases, leaving 4 bases not matched to a gene. The germline CDR1 and CDR2 sequences are MNHNY and SVGAGI (reference sequence). CDR3 in DNA: TGTGCCAGCAGTTACGAGAGGACAGGGGACTATGGCTACACCTTC. Its translation: CASSYERTGDYGYTF.

The chain joins TRBV2 to TRBJ2-3; D is undetermined. The CDR3 sequence is 14 residues long. Trimming removed 10 bases from V and 0 bases from J, with 14 bases in between. Germline assignment: CDR1 SNHLY and CDR2 FYNNEI. The CDR3 spells CATAPVISTDTQYF. The DNA for the CDR3 is TGTGCCACTGCCCCGGTCATCAGCACAGATACGCAGTATTTT.

By proportion, this clone is medium-sized (0.01 to 0.1%). The rearrangement links TRBV27 to TRBJ1-4; the D is unclear. CDR1 is MNHEY, CDR2 SMNVEV, per germline (reference sequence). This CDR3 comprises 14 residues. V dropped 4 bases and J dropped 3 bases, with 9 bases sitting between them. This CDR3 is CASSSPAPNEKLFF. CDR3 DNA: TGTGCCAGCAGTTCTCCGGCCCCTAATGAAAAACTGTTTTTT.

This clone came up once. Written as DNA, the CDR3 is TGTGCCAGCAGTTACGGGCGCCTAACTCAAGAGACCCAGTACTTC. It yields the protein CASSYGRLTQETQYF. This chain joins TRBV6-5 and TRBJ2-5, with unresolved D. With 2 bases removed from V and 2 bases from J, the gap between germline ends came to 12 bases. The CDR3 runs to 15 residues. Germline lookup yields CDR1 MNHEY and CDR2 SVGAGI.

The genes are TRBV6-5 and TRBJ1-1, with D unclear. Germline-derived CDR1 and CDR2 are MNHEY and SVGAGI. V was cut by 0 bases and J by 8 bases, with 10 bases left in between. The CDR3 sequence is 13 residues long. The CDR3 DNA reads as TGTGCCAGCAGTTACTCGCGAGGGAGCGAAGCTTTCTTT. Protein product: CASSYSRGSEAFF.

The chain recombines TRBV18 with TRBJ2-7; D possibly corresponds to TRBD2 (6 bases). This CDR3 is 14 amino acids long. V dropped 1 base and J dropped 4 bases, with 11 bases sitting between them. CDR1 and CDR2 from the germline V gene are KGHSH and LQKENI. The CDR3 here is CASSPQSGPYEQYV. CDR3 DNA sequence: TGTGCCAGCTCACCACAAAGCGGGCCTTACGAGCAGTACGTC.

The V and J genes are TRBV5-1 and TRBJ2-1; D possibly corresponds to TRBD2 (6 bases). The germline V gene has CDR1 SGHRS and CDR2 YFSETQ. CDR3 length: 15 amino acids. Trimming left V 7 bases short and J 7 bases short, with 21 bases between. The CDR3 sequence: CASCLARSILNEQFF. DNA of the CDR3: TGCGCCAGCTGTCTAGCGAGGAGTATCCTAAATGAGCAGTTCTTC.

This clone was observed a few times. The rearrangement uses TRBV2 and TRBJ2-7, with TRBD2 matching over 7 bases. The CDR3 runs 14 residues. With V trimmed by 7 bases and J by 1 base, 7 bases remained unmatched. The germline gives CDR1 SNHLY, CDR2 FYNNEI. CDR3 region: CASTLSGSSYEQYF. The DNA of the CDR3 is TGTGCCAGCACTCTTAGCGGGTCATCCTACGAGCAGTACTTC.

The V call is TRBV19, the J call TRBJ1-2; 8 bases agree with TRBD1. The CDR3 is 12 amino acids. Germline assignment: CDR1 LNHDA and CDR2 SQIVND (reference sequence). After removal of 6 bases from V and 8 bases from J, the junction contained 5 bases not matched to a gene. The CDR3 reads CASRDRDRGYTF. The CDR3 DNA sequence: TGTGCCAGTAGGGACAGGGATCGCGGCTACACCTTC.

The chain recombines TRBV30 with TRBJ2-7; tentatively, D is TRBD2 (6 bases). This CDR3 spans 13 amino acids. Trimming shortened V by 3 bases and J by 6 bases, and 15 bases separated the two germline ends. The germline V gene has CDR1 GTSNPN and CDR2 SVGIG (reference sequence). CDR3 coding DNA: TGTGCCTGGAGCTCCGGGAGATCACGCGAGCAGTACTTC. Protein sequence: CAWSSGRSREQYF.

The rearrangement joins TRBV6-1 to TRBJ1-2, with a tentative D call TRBD1 (5 bases). The germline V and J ends were trimmed by 7 bases and 1 base, with 10 bases remaining between them. Germline CDR1 reads MNHNS; CDR2 reads SASEGT. CDR3 length: 13 residues. The CDR3 DNA sequence: TGTGCCAGCAACTCAGGGAGTAACTATGGCTACACCTTC. Its protein is CASNSGSNYGYTF.

The J gene is TRBJ1-5, the V gene TRBV7-9; the D is unclear. Germline CDR1 is SEHNR and CDR2 is FQNEAQ (reference sequence). The V and J ends lost 1 base and 7 bases respectively, with 8 bases between them. The CDR3 length is 13 residues. The CDR3 sequence: CASSLEVSQPQHF. CDR3 bases: TGTGCCAGCAGCTTAGAGGTGTCACAGCCCCAGCATTTT. The whole variable domain, filled in from reference TRBV7-9 and TRBJ1-5, reads DTGVSQNPRHKITKRGQNVTFRCDPISEHNRLYWYRQTLGQGPEFLTYFQNEAQLEKSRLLSDRFSAERPKGSFSTLEIQRTEQGDSAMYLCASSLEVSQPQHFGDGTRLSIL.

The chain recombines TRBV6-1 with TRBJ1-1; 8 nucleotides agree with TRBD1. Germline V gene data show CDR1 as MNHNS and CDR2 as SASEGT. V trimming: 6 bases; J trimming: 4 bases; junction bases outside the gene matches: 4. This CDR3 contains 13 residues. CDR3 sequence reads: CASRDRAATEAFF. CDR3 DNA: TGTGCCAGCAGGGACAGGGCTGCCACTGAAGCTTTCTTT.

The J gene is TRBJ2-7, the V gene TRBV27, with 7 bases aligning to TRBD2. CDR1 and CDR2 from the germline V gene are MNHEY and SMNVEV (reference sequence). CDR3 length equals 14 residues. J was trimmed by 3 bases and V by 6 bases; bases with no gene match: 8. The CDR3 protein is CASRFNRDYYEQYF. CDR3 in DNA: TGTGCCAGCAGGTTCAACCGGGACTACTACGAGCAGTACTTC.